These 19 T cell receptor beta chains originate from one sample sequenced in a study of shared clonotypes between healthy human individuals. It was CD45RO-negative cells, positively selected for CCR7, that made up naive CD8 cells, with terminally differentiated effector memory CD45RA+ cells excluded. The table came from immunoSEQ multiplex PCR; TCRdb's copy has only in-frame clones and leaves some out. Of roughly 590,000 clones in the sample, around 95% were seen once. The specimen was naive CD8+ T cells sorted from blood. The origin of the receptors is a woman aged 25 to 39 in good health.

The CDR3 is CASSATQGYYGYTF. The CDR3, as DNA: TGTGCCAGCAGTGCAACACAGGGGTACTATGGCTACACCTTC. V is TRBV6-5 and J is TRBJ1-2; 7 nucleotides line up with TRBD1. Losses at the gene ends were 5 bases for V and 3 bases for J; bases not matched to a gene: 6. The CDR3 contains 14 residues. Germline V gene lookup returns CDR1 MNHEY and CDR2 SVGAGI.

The chain employs TRBV5-4 and TRBJ1-2, with 10 nucleotides matching TRBD1. The germline V gene has CDR1 SGHNT and CDR2 YYREEE (reference sequence). The length of the CDR3 is 15 residues. J lost 2 bases, V lost 3 bases, and 4 bases had no gene match. In DNA, the CDR3 is TGTGCCAGCAGCTATGCGGGACAGGGGAACTATGGCTACACCTTC. Amino acids: CASSYAGQGNYGYTF.

About this clone: Other DNA sequences in the sample encode the same CDR3. The chain couples TRBV28 to TRBJ2-2; D gene unclear. V was cut by 3 bases and J by 8 bases, with 4 bases left in between. Germline V CDR1 and CDR2: MDHEN, SYDVKM. The CDR3 covers 11 residues. The CDR3 sequence is CASSFAGELFF. The CDR3 DNA reads TGTGCCAGCAGTTTCGCGGGGGAGCTGTTTTTT.

The chain joins TRBV5-5 to TRBJ2-7, with D unresolved. Germline-derived CDR1 and CDR2 are SGHKS and YYEKEE (reference sequence). CDR3 length: 12 residues. V was clipped by 2 bases and J by 3 bases, with 6 bases between them. For the CDR3, the DNA is TGTGCCAGCAGCTTATCGAACTACGAGCAGTACTTC. Its translation: CASSLSNYEQYF.

V usage is TRBV7-3 and J usage is TRBJ2-7, with TRBD2 matching over 8 bases. V shed 0 bases and J 6 bases; nucleotides not matched to a gene: 10. The germline V gene encodes CDR1 SGHTA and CDR2 FQGTGA. This CDR3 is built from 16 residues. The CDR3 protein is CASSLTSAGEGGEQYF. In DNA, the CDR3 is TGTGCCAGCAGCTTAACCTCAGCGGGAGAAGGGGGCGAGCAGTACTTC.

The gene calls are TRBV15 and TRBJ2-1, with D perhaps TRBD2 (6 bases). This CDR3 spans 16 amino acids. In germline, CDR1 is LNHNV, CDR2 YYDKDF (reference sequence). V lost 2 bases and J 1 base, leaving 12 bases between the germline ends. Written as DNA, the CDR3 is TGTGCCACCAGCAGACACCCGACTAGTTCCTACAATGAGCAGTTCTTC. Its protein product is CATSRHPTSSYNEQFF.

The V call is TRBV7-9, the J call TRBJ2-1, with 11 nucleotides matching TRBD2. Germline values: CDR1 SEHNR, CDR2 FQNEAQ (reference sequence). The trim removed 5 bases at V and 1 base at J, leaving 13 bases unmatched. The CDR3 length is 19 residues. CDR3 coding DNA: TGTGCCAGCAGCCTCCCACTAGCGGGAGATCGTCGTTCCTACAATGAGCAGTTCTTC. Protein sequence: CASSLPLAGDRRSYNEQFF.

Note on this clone: Other DNA variants within this sample encode the same CDR3. V and J are TRBV7-9 and TRBJ2-7; 10 positions match TRBD2. V lost 2 bases to trimming and J lost 1 base; unmatched junction nucleotides: 2. This CDR3 has 15 amino acids. Germline V CDR1 and CDR2: SEHNR, FQNEAQ (reference sequence). The CDR3 here is CASSLRTSGSYEQYF. The CDR3 nucleotides read TGTGCCAGCAGCTTAAGGACTAGCGGATCCTACGAGCAGTACTTC.

This clone was counted a few times. The chain employs TRBV12-5 and TRBJ1-2, with D uncertain. CDR3 size: 13 residues. Germline V gene lookup returns CDR1 LGHNT and CDR2 FRNRAP. The V gene lost 4 bases and the J gene lost 4 bases, with 10 bases spanning the gap. Here the CDR3 reads CASGSSEGYGYTF. The CDR3 DNA sequence: TGTGCTAGTGGTTCCAGTGAGGGCTATGGCTACACCTTC.

J is TRBJ2-7 and V is TRBV7-9, with TRBD2 identical over 10 bases. The V gene's germline CDR1 is SEHNR and CDR2 FQNEAQ (reference sequence). The CDR3 is 16 amino acids. V lost 5 bases, J lost 0 bases, and 7 bases stayed unmatched. CDR3 residues: CASSPPGTSASYEQYF. CDR3 sequence (DNA): TGTGCCAGCAGCCCTCCCGGGACTAGCGCCTCCTACGAGCAGTACTTC.

The chain joins TRBV15 to TRBJ2-2; TRBD1 agrees at 8 bases. Germline CDR1 LNHNV, CDR2 YYDKDF (reference sequence). The V gene end was trimmed by 5 bases and the J gene end by 1 base; junction bases not matched to a gene: 3. This CDR3 has 15 residues. The CDR3 region is CATSGGQVNTGELFF. The CDR3 nucleotides read TGTGCCACCAGCGGGGGACAGGTGAACACCGGGGAGCTGTTTTTT.

The chain carries TRBV7-6 and TRBJ1-1; 8 nucleotides align to TRBD1. With 5 bases clipped from V and 6 bases from J, the junction kept 5 bases outside the gene matches. The CDR3 is made up of 13 amino acids. Germline V gene data show CDR1 as SGHVS and CDR2 as FNYEAQ. This CDR3 is CASSPGTGPEAFF. The CDR3, as DNA: TGTGCCAGCAGCCCAGGGACAGGCCCTGAAGCTTTCTTT.

As to this clone: Germline and junction disagree at one end, which may indicate a read error. The chain recombines TRBV5-1 with TRBJ2-7; 7 nucleotides align to TRBD2. From germline, CDR1 is SGHRS and CDR2 YFSETQ. This CDR3 is 13 amino acids long. The CDR3 reads CASSSGLSGEQYF. Written as DNA, the CDR3 is TGTGCCAGCAGCTCGGGACTATCGGGCGAGCAGTACTTC.

The gene calls are TRBV19 and TRBJ1-1; no firm D call. CDR1 LNHDA and CDR2 SQIVND come from the germline V gene (reference sequence). The CDR3 covers 15 residues. Deletions cut 5 bases from V and 5 bases from J, with 18 bases between. Written as DNA, the CDR3 is TGTGCCAGTAGTGTGACGGGGTCAACTGGGACTGAAGCTTTCTTT. It encodes CASSVTGSTGTEAFF.

The CDR3: CASSPAPGTGGNTIYF. For the CDR3, the DNA is TGTGCCAGCAGCCCCGCTCCCGGGACAGGTGGAAACACCATATATTTT. The gene calls are TRBV11-2 and TRBJ1-3; TRBD1 agrees at 8 bases. The CDR3 contains 16 residues. Per germline, CDR1 SGHAT and CDR2 FQNNGV. Trimming removed 5 bases from V and 3 bases from J; junction bases left unmatched: 9.

The rearrangement uses TRBV4-1 and TRBJ2-3; 8 nucleotides match TRBD1. CDR3 length equals 16 residues. Germline-derived CDR1 and CDR2 are MGHRA and YSYEKL. J lost 2 bases, V lost 1 base, and 5 bases had no gene match. In nucleotides, the CDR3 is TGCGCCAGCAGCCAAGTTTCCCAGGGGGCCACAGATACGCAGTATTTT. This codes for CASSQVSQGATDTQYF.

J is TRBJ2-1 and V is TRBV9; D unclear. The CDR3 extends over 12 amino acids. V lost 1 base, J lost 9 bases, and 8 bases lay in between. CDR1 and CDR2 from the germline V gene are SGDLS and YYNGEE. For the CDR3, the DNA is TGTGCCAGCAGCGTAAGGGCTGTTGAGCAGTTCTTC. This translates into CASSVRAVEQFF.

The chain employs TRBV7-3 and TRBJ2-1; possible D gene TRBD2, 5 bases. Trimming removed 5 bases at V and 6 bases at J, with 17 bases between. Germline CDR1 and CDR2: SGHTA and FQGTGA. The CDR3 totals 15 residues. The CDR3 protein is CASSPGSHEGNEQFF. As DNA, the CDR3 is TGTGCCAGCAGCCCCGGTTCTCACGAGGGCAATGAGCAGTTCTTC.

The chain uses TRBV28 and TRBJ1-1; D may be TRBD1 (6 bases). The CDR3 consists of 13 residues. Trimming took off 5 bases at V and 8 bases at J, with 15 bases between the two ends. Germline V gene lookup returns CDR1 MDHEN and CDR2 SYDVKM. The CDR3 spells CASSPAVGTEAFF. The CDR3 coding sequence is TGTGCCAGCAGTCCTGCCGTAGGGACAGAAGCTTTCTTT.